A selection of T cell receptor beta chains follows, all from one sample in a study of blood T cell repertoires in COVID-19. Sequencing used immunoSEQ multiplex PCR; TCRdb keeps in-frame clones, though not all of them. This sample carries 110,000 or so clones, less than 75% of them seen once, and the ten largest clones take about 2%. The source material was peripheral blood. The source is a woman aged 40 to 50 with acute or convalescent COVID-19. Each CDR3 is given with its conserved first and last residue. The D gene is left open where the match is weak. Clone size is not always given. Where it is, it says once, few, many or a class for expanded clones.

v_gene	d_gene	j_gene	abundance	CDR3nt	CDR3aa
TRBV30	TRBD1	TRBJ1-5	once	TGTGCCTGGAGTGCGGGGGGGGACAGTAGCAATCAGCCCCAGCATTTT	CAWSAGGDSSNQPQHF
TRBV10-3	TRBD2	TRBJ2-3	-	TGTGCCATCAGCGGACCAACGGGAGGAGATACGCAGTATTTT	CAISGPTGGDTQYF
TRBV9	TRBD1	TRBJ2-3	-	TGTGCCAGCAGCCGTCGCCTTGACAGGGGGCGTGGAACGGATACGCAGTATTTT	CASSRRLDRGRGTDTQYF
TRBV2	-	TRBJ2-6	-	TGTGCCAGCAGTGGACAGCTCTCTGGGGCCAACGTCCTGACTTTC	CASSGQLSGANVLTF
TRBV5-1	-	TRBJ2-1	few	TGCGCCAGCAGCTTCCCCGTCGATACTGGGACTAATGAGCAGTTCTTC	CASSFPVDTGTNEQFF
TRBV7-2	TRBD1	TRBJ1-4	-	TGTGCCAGCAGCCCCGGTGGCAGGGGGAGGGAAAAACTGTTTTTT	CASSPGGRGREKLFF
TRBV19	-	TRBJ2-1	-	TGTGCCAGTAGCCCGACTAGTATAATTCGAAATGAGCAGTTCTTC	CASSPTSIIRNEQFF
TRBV10-3	TRBD2	TRBJ2-5	once	TGTGCCATCAGTGAAGGAAGCGGGGGGTCTCAAGAGACCCAGTACTTC	CAISEGSGGSQETQYF
TRBV4-3	TRBD2	TRBJ2-3	-	TGCGCCAGCAGCCAAACCGTTTCGGGGGGGTCCACAGATACGCAGTATTTT	CASSQTVSGGSTDTQYF
TRBV3-1/TRBV3-2	-	TRBJ1-1	-	TGTGCCAGCAGCCCATCCGGACAGAACACTGAAGCTTTCTTT	CASSPSGQNTEAFF
TRBV7-3	TRBD2	TRBJ2-3	-	TGTGCCAGCAGCCTTGCCCCGGGACTAGTGGCAGATACGCAGTATTTT	CASSLAPGLVADTQYF
TRBV25-1	-	TRBJ1-3	-	TGTGCCAGCAGTTCGGACATTGGAAACACCATATATTTT	CASSSDIGNTIYF
TRBV28	-	TRBJ1-6	few	TGTGCCAGCAGTGGTCCGGGTAGGTCACCCCTCCACTTT	CASSGPGRSPLHF
TRBV19	-	TRBJ1-3	-	TGTGCCAGTAGTTCCACAGGGATCCAGCCCGGGGACTCTGGAAACACCATATATTTT	CASSSTGIQPGDSGNTIYF
TRBV18	-	TRBJ1-1	many	TGTGCCAGCTCACCATCCCAGGGCAGAATGAACACTGAAGCTTTCTTT	CASSPSQGRMNTEAFF
TRBV5-5	TRBD1	TRBJ2-7	-	TGTGCCAGCAGCTTACCCGGGACAGGGTTCCACGAGCAGTACTTC	CASSLPGTGFHEQYF
TRBV4-1	-	TRBJ2-7	many	TGCGCCAGCAGCCAAGGACTGGTTGGCGAGCAGTACTTC	CASSQGLVGEQYF
TRBV30	TRBD1	TRBJ1-6	-	TGTGCCTGGAGTCCTCCCCCTTCCACAGGGGCGGATAATTCACCCCTCCACTTT	CAWSPPPSTGADNSPLHF
TRBV5-6	TRBD1	TRBJ1-1	few	TGTGCCAGCAGCTCCGACTTTAGGACAGGGCCGAACACTGAAGCTTTCTTT	CASSSDFRTGPNTEAFF
TRBV4-3	-	TRBJ1-4	few	TGCGCCAGCAGCCAAGGACAGGATAATGAAAAACTGTTTTTT	CASSQGQDNEKLFF
TRBV5-1	-	TRBJ2-1	few	TGCGCCAGCAGCTTGGGAGGAGCAGCCTTCGATGAGCAGTTCTTC	CASSLGGAAFDEQFF
TRBV9	-	TRBJ2-1	many	TGTGCCAGCAGCCCAACCTACCGACAGGTAGGCAATGAGCAGTTCTTC	CASSPTYRQVGNEQFF
TRBV2	TRBD2	TRBJ2-3	-	TGTGCCAGCGCACCGGGACTAGCGGGACCCACAGATACGCAGTATTTT	CASAPGLAGPTDTQYF
TRBV6-5	TRBD1	TRBJ1-4	-	TGTGCCAGCAGTACCGGGACAGTAGATGAAAAACTGTTTTTT	CASSTGTVDEKLFF
TRBV28	-	TRBJ2-2	-	TGTGCCAGCAGTTTACCCCGGGTAGTAACGGCTAACACCGGGGAGCTGTTTTTT	CASSLPRVVTANTGELFF
TRBV19	-	TRBJ1-5	-	TGTGCCAGTAGTATGGGCAGCTACAATCAGCCCCAGCATTTT	CASSMGSYNQPQHF
TRBV11-2	-	TRBJ2-2	-	TGTGCCAGCAGCTTACTCAGCGGTAACACCGGGGAGCTGTTTTTT	CASSLLSGNTGELFF
TRBV30	-	TRBJ1-6	once	TGTGCCTGGAGACAGGGTCCTTCACCCCTCCACTTT	CAWRQGPSPLHF
TRBV7-6	-	TRBJ2-3	once	TGTGCCAGCAGCCCCGGGACACCGAGCACAGATACGCAGTATTTT	CASSPGTPSTDTQYF